This T cell receptor beta chain originates from a study of CD8+CD57+ T cells in acquired aplastic anemia. For the study at large: The average for DNA from sorted CD4+ and CD8+ cells was 3.2 ug.

CD8+CD57+ cell expansion had been shown by flow cytometry in patients chosen for sequencing. Severe acquired aplastic anemia was present in every patient. This clonotype was picked up a small number of times. It was genomic DNA that served as the template for profiling TCR beta VDJ and CDR3. TCRdb itself ran the reads through MiXCR, one entry per CDR3 protein. The sample lists tens of thousands of distinct CDR3 sequences, about three quarters occurring once. V gave up 2 bases and J gave up 7 bases; unmatched junction bases: 7. The CDR3 spans 15 residues. Germline loops: CDR1 ENHRY, CDR2 SYGVKD. The source material was sorted CD4+, CD8+, or CD8+CD57+ T cells (not recorded which) from PBMCs. The chain carries TRBV10-3 and TRBJ1-2; 10 bases agree with TRBD1. The receptor was isolated from a human donor with aplastic anemia. DNA for the CDR3: TGTGCCATCAGTGAGCCGGGGACAGGGGTGATTGGCTACACCTTC. Residues: CAISEPGTGVIGYTF.